This entry lists 7 T cell receptor beta chains sequenced from one sample in a study of cytomegalovirus exposure and HLA in healthy donors. The study ran its PCR with 60 Vbeta and 13 Jbeta primers. Clones were sequenced by immunoSEQ multiplex PCR, and TCRdb holds only the in-frame ones, with some missing. The repertoire holds more than 85,000 clones, with around 85% as singletons. The sequencing input was PBMCs. The receptors originated from a man younger than 45 in good health and CMV-seropositive.

V usage is TRBV27 and J usage is TRBJ1-1; 8 bases map to TRBD1. Germline values: CDR1 MNHEY, CDR2 SMNVEV (reference sequence). V lost 4 bases, J lost 1 base, and 5 bases stayed unmatched. The CDR3 is 15 amino acids. CDR3: CASSSAGTGNTEAFF. The CDR3 region has the DNA TGTGCCAGCAGTTCCGCCGGGACAGGGAACACTGAAGCTTTCTTT.

The V call is TRBV5-1, the J call TRBJ2-7; 9 nucleotides align to TRBD1. J lost 1 base, V lost 0 bases, and 5 bases had no gene match. CDR1 SGHRS and CDR2 YFSETQ come from the germline V gene. The CDR3 covers 16 residues. The DNA for the CDR3 is TGCGCCAGCAGCTTGGGTCCCGGGACAGGGTCCTACGAGCAGTACTTC. It is translated as CASSLGPGTGSYEQYF.

The count of this clone is one. This chain joins TRBV6-1 and TRBJ1-1, with a tentative D call TRBD1 (6 bases). The ends were cut back, 4 bases at V and 0 bases at J, with 15 bases in the middle. The CDR3 spans 16 residues. Per the germline V gene, CDR1 is MNHNS and CDR2 is SASEGT. The chain's CDR3 is CASSALRGGLNTEAFF. The CDR3 DNA follows: TGTGCCAGCAGTGCCCTCAGGGGAGGGTTGAACACTGAAGCTTTCTTT.

The chain joins TRBV7-3 to TRBJ2-2; D remains unclear. Trimming took off 5 bases at V and 5 bases at J, with 15 bases between the two ends. Germline V CDR1 and CDR2: SGHTA, FQGTGA. CDR3 length: 15 residues. Here the CDR3 DNA reads TGTGCCAGCAGCCCCTCTTATGGAGCGACCGGGGAGCTGTTTTTT. It is translated as CASSPSYGATGELFF.

CDR3 region: CAISERDRVAYEQYF. The CDR3 DNA is TGTGCCATCAGTGAGAGGGACAGGGTTGCCTACGAGCAGTACTTC. The rearrangement uses TRBV10-3 and TRBJ2-7; 9 bases agree with TRBD1. The CDR3 loop spans 15 amino acids. The V and J ends lost 2 bases and 2 bases, in that order; junction bases with no gene match: 4. Germline V gene lookup returns CDR1 ENHRY and CDR2 SYGVKD.

The V and J genes are TRBV2 and TRBJ1-5; 8 bases line up with TRBD1. J was trimmed by 1 base and V by 6 bases; bases with no gene match: 8. CDR1 is SNHLY, CDR2 FYNNEI, per germline. The CDR3 totals 16 residues. Here the CDR3 reads CASREDRALSNQPQHF. As DNA, the CDR3 is TGTGCCAGCAGGGAGGACAGGGCGCTAAGCAATCAGCCCCAGCATTTT.

The chain recombines TRBV19 with TRBJ2-2; tentatively, D is TRBD2 (6 bases). The CDR3 extends over 12 amino acids. The V gene lost 9 bases and the J gene lost 5 bases, with 10 bases spanning the gap. Germline CDR1 is LNHDA and CDR2 is SQIVND (reference sequence). The CDR3 region has the DNA TGTGCCAGACTGCGGGAAACCGGGGAGCTGTTTTTT. Its translation: CARLRETGELFF.